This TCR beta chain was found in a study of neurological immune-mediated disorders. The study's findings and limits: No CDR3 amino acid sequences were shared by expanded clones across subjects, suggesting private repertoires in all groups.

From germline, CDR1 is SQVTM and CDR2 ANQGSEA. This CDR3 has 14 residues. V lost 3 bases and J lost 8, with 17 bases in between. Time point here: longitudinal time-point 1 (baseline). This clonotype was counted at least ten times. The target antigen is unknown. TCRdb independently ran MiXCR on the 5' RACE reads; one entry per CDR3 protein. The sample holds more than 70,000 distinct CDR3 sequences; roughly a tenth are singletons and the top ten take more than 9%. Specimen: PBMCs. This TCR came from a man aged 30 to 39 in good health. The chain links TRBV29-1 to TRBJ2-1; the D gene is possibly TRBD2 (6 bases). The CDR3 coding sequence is TGCAGCGTTGAGGGGGGAACAGGTGGCTATGAGCAGTTCTTC. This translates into CSVEGGTGGYEQFF.